This note documents a single TCR beta chain sequence. RNA amounts of about 0.5 to 1 ug underwent reverse transcription with random hexamers. TCRdb reanalysed the immunoSEQ multiplex PCR reads using MiXCR and keeps one entry per CDR3 protein. The data hold hundreds of thousands of distinct CDR3 sequences, with 75% to 85% observed a single time. The CDR3 has 13 amino acids. The V end lost 2 bases, the J end lost 3 bases, and 7 bases lay between the germline ends. The germline CDR1 and CDR2 sequences are SGHTA and FQGNSA. The data were obtained in a study of CD8 T cells in Susac syndrome. Sequencing of TCR beta drew on CD8+ and CD4+ T cells from blood. The study used treatment-naive patients who had stable or active relapsing-remitting disease as multiple sclerosis controls.

Sample: CD8+ T cells from PBMCs. The TCR comes from a human donor with multiple sclerosis. V and J are TRBV7-2 and TRBJ1-2; tentative D call: TRBD1 (6 bases). CDR3 DNA: TGTGCCAGCAGCTTACACAGGGACTATGGCTACACCTTC. It is translated as CASSLHRDYGYTF.